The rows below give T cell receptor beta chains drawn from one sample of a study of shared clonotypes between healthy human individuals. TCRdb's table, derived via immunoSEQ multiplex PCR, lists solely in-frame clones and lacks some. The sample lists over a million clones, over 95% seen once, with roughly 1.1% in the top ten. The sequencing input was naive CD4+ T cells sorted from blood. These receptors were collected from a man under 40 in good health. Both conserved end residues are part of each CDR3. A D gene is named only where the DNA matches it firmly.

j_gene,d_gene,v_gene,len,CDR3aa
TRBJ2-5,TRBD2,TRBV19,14,CASSIGQVAGTQYF
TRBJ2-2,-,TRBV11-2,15,CASTPGGSNTGELFF
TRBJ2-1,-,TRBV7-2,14,CASSLYPRYNEQFF
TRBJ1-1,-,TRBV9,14,CASSVAGRGTEAFF
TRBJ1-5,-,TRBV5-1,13,CASSLSSNQPQHF
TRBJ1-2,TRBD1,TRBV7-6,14,CASSLYGQGTGYTF
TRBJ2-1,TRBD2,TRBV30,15,CAWTSGRPSYNEQFF
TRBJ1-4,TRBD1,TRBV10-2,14,CASSSETGDEKLFF
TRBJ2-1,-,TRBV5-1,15,CASSLALDRYNEQFF
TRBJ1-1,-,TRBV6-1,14,CASSPRVSNTEAFF
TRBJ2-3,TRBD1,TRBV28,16,CASSVDRVIPSDTQYF
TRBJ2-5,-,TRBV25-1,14,CASSESQVPETQYF
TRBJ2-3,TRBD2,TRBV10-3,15,CAISESSGSTDTQYF
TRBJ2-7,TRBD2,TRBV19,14,CASTWTSGSNEQYF
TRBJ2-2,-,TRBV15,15,CATGVERRRGGELFF
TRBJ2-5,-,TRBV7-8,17,CASSLGFGQLGEETQYF
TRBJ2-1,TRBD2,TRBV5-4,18,CASSLEWGGAQSYNEQFF
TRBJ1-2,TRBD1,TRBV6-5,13,CASSSGQVYGYTF
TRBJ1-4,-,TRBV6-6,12,CASSYSLGKLFF
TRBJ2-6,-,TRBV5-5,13,CASRISGANVLTF
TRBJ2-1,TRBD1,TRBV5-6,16,CASSYDRGKLYNEQFF
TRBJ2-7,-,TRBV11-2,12,CASSTPFNEQYF
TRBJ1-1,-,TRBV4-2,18,CASSQAMGTIRFPPEAFF
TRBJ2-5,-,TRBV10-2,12,CASGGTSETQYF
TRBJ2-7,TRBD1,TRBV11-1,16,CASSLEPRTGVYEQYF
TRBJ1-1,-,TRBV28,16,CASRRLSGQADTEAFF
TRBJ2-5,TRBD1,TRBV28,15,CASSLSGTGRETQYF
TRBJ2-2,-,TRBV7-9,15,CASSWTGENTGELFF
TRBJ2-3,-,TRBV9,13,CASTEDLTDTQYF
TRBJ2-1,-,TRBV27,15,CASSFYGGAPKEQFF
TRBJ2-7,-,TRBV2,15,CASSEVGLASGEQYF
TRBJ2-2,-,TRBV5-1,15,CASFPGTLNTGELFF
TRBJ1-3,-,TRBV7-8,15,CASSFRPGGRNTIYF
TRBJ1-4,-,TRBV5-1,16,CASSLAGVATNEKLFF
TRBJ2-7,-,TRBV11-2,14,CASSLQIRGYEQYF
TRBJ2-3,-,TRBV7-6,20,CASSSLDLTRPDGMADTQYF
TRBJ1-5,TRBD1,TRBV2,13,CASSGDRTPPQHF
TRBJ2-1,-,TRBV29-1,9,CSVAEPQFF
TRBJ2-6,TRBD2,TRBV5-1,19,CASSLLAGLAVSGANVLTF
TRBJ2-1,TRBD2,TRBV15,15,CATSFRGGSRNEQFF
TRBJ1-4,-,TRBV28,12,CASSFAREKLFF
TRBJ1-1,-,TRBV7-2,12,CASSFRATEAFF
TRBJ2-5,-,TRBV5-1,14,CASSFGSEGGTQYF
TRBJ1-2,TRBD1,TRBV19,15,CASSIPGTANYGYTF
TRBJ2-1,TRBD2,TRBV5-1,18,CASSSGLAGGSPNNEQFF
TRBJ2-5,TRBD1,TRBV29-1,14,CSVARTGVRETQYF
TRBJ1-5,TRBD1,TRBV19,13,CASSGTVNQPQHF
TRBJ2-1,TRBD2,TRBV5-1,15,CASSLVPGLANEQFF
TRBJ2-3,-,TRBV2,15,CASSTQGGSTDTQYF
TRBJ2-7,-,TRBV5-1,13,CASSGPFRWEQYF
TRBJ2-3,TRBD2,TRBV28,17,CASSFRSGSPSTDTQYF
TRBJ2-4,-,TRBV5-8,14,CASSPGLGKNIQYF
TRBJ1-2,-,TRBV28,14,CASSFPPGLDGYTF
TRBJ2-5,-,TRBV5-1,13,CASSLILQETQYF
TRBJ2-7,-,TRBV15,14,CATSRNPPPYEQYF
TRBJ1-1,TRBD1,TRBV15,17,CATSAGTGGTRYTEAFF
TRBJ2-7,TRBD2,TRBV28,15,CASSLLGLAGGEQYF